These 3 T cell receptor beta chains share one sample of origin, sequenced in a study of cytomegalovirus exposure and HLA in healthy donors. Researchers ran the PCR with 60 Vbeta and 13 Jbeta primers. The protocol was immunoSEQ multiplex PCR, while the TCRdb copy is restricted to in-frame clones and leaves out a portion. The table has 150,000 to 200,000 clones, 75% to 80% seen once. The sequenced sample consisted of PBMCs. Receptor source: a man aged 35 to 55 in good health and CMV-seropositive.

This chain links TRBV19 with TRBJ1-1; D is possibly TRBD1 (5 bases). The CDR3 sequence is 14 residues long. The V end was cut by 3 bases, the J end by 0 bases, with 8 bases between. Germline CDR1 LNHDA, CDR2 SQIVND (reference sequence). In nucleotides, the CDR3 is TGTGCCAGTAGTATCGGGGGAATGAACACTGAAGCTTTCTTT. This gives the protein CASSIGGMNTEAFF. Complete variable domain (other parts from reference TRBV19 and TRBJ1-1): DGGITQSPKYLFRKEGQNVTLSCEQNLNHDAMYWYRQDPGQGLRLIYYSQIVNDFQKGDIAEGYSVSREKKESFPLTVTSAQKNPTAFYLCASSIGGMNTEAFFGQGTRLTVV.

The gene calls are TRBV5-1 and TRBJ2-7; 10 bases match TRBD2. The CDR3 covers 14 residues. After removal of 4 bases from V and 4 bases from J, the junction contained 5 bases not matched to a gene. Germline assignment: CDR1 SGHRS and CDR2 YFSETQ. CDR3 coding DNA: TGCGCCAGCAGCGATGCTAGCGGGAGTTACGAGCAGTACTTC. This encodes CASSDASGSYEQYF.

V is TRBV5-4 and J is TRBJ2-2; 12 bases map to TRBD2. This CDR3 region has 17 residues. V dropped 3 bases and J dropped 4; count of bases not matched to a gene: 7. Germline assignment: CDR1 SGHNT and CDR2 YYREEE (reference sequence). For the CDR3, the DNA is TGTGCCAGCAGCTCGCGACTAGCGGGAGATGTCACCGGGGAGCTGTTTTTT. It translates to CASSSRLAGDVTGELFF. Full variable domain (remainder filled in from reference TRBV5-4 and TRBJ2-2): ETGVTQSPTHLIKTRGQQVTLRCSSQSGHNTVSWYQQALGQGPQFIFQYYREEENGRGNFPPRFSGLQFPNYSSELNVNALELDDSALYLCASSSRLAGDVTGELFFGEGSRLTVL.